This T cell receptor (beta chain) was captured by sequencing in a study of CD8 T cells in Susac syndrome. The study sequenced TCR beta in blood CD8+ and CD4+ T cells. It was with random hexamers that about 0.45 to 1 ug RNA was reverse transcribed. TCRdb re-called the immunoSEQ multiplex PCR reads through MiXCR, storing one row per CDR3 protein. Found here are 50,000 or so distinct CDR3 sequences, over 85% of them singletons; the top ten hold about 0.54%. CDR3 size: 16 residues. V was shortened by 3 bases and J by 1 base, with 19 bases between the two germline ends. Germline CDR1 and CDR2: GTSNPN and SVGIG (reference sequence).

The receptor comes from a human donor in good health. The chain uses TRBV30 and TRBJ2-7, with D perhaps TRBD1 or TRBD2 (5 bases each). Specimen: CD8+ T cells from PBMCs. The CDR3 loop reads CAWRELSRERSYEQYF. DNA of the CDR3: TGTGCCTGGAGAGAACTGAGCAGGGAGAGGTCCTACGAGCAGTACTTC.